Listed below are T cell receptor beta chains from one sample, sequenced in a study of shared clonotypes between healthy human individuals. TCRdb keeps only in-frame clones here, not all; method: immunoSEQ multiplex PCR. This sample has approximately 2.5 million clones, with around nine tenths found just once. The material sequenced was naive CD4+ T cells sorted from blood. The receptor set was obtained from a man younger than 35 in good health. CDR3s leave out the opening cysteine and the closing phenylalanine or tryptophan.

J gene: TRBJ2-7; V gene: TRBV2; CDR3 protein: ASTGDSYEQY
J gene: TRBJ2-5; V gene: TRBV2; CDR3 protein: ASSDSSGRARGQETQY
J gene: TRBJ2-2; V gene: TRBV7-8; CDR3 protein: ASSQGTKNTGELF
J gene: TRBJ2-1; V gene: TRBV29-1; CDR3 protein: WGGEQF
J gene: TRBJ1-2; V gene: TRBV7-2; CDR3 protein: ASSLRAATNYGYT
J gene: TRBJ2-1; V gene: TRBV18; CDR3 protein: ASSPETVENNEQF
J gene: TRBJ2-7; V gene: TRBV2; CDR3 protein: ASSYGQGYEQY
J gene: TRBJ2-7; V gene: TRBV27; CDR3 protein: ATLETRLPPYEQY
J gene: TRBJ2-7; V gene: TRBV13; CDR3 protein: ASAPLQEYEQY
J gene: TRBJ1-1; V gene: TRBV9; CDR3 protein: ASSVAGGAEAF
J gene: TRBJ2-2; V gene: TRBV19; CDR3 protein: ASRTGSTGELF
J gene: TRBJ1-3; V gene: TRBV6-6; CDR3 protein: ASSGQGSGNTIY
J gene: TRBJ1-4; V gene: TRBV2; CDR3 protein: ASSEKGSNEKLF
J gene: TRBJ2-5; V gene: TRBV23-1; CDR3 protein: ASSQWPRRETQY
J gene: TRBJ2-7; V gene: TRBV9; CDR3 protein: ARSTGVEEIRTPYEQY
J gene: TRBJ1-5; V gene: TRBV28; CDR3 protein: ASSYRAGSGNQPQH
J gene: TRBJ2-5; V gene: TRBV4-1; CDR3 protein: ASSLLAGGPFAETQY
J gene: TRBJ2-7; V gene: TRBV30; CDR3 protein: AWSRQLAGAYEQY
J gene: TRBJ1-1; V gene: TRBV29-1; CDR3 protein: SVGRGTEAF
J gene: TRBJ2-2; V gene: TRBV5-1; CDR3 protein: ASSVGTGNTGELF
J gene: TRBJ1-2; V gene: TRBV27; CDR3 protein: ASSPVGPILWGYT
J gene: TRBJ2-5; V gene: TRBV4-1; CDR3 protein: ASSGSLRTLAMGETQY
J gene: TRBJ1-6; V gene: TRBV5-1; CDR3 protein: ASSLQGAGSLH
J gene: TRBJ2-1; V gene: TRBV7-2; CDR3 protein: ASSLGTSYNEQF
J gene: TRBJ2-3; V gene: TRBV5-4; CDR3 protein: ASSSAGRDTQY
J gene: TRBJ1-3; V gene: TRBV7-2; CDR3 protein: ASSLAVPGNTIY
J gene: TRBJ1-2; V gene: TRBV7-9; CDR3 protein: ASSLNSLDYGYT
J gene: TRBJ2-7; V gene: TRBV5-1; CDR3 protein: ASSLMGERLYEQY
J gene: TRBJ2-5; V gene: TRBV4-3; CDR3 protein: ASSQGSQRETQY
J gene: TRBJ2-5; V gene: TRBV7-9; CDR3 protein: ASSPQAETQY
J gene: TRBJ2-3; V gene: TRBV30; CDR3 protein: AWTRGTSGGVRRGDTQY
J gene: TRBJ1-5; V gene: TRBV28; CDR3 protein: ASSSPGTGSNQPQH
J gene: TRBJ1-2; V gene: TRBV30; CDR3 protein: AWSVLLAGYT
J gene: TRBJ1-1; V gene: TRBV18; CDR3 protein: ASSPVDSRNTEAF
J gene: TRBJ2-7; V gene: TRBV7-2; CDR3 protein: ASSSLAGGPYEQY
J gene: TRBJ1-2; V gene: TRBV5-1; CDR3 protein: ASSPGTGGYT
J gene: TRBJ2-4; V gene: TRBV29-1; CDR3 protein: SGWDRGQNIQY
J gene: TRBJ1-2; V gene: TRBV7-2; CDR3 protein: ASTSGETGHGYT
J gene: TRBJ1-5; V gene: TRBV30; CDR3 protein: AWSSDGYQPQH
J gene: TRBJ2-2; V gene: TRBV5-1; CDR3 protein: ASSLGPNTGELF
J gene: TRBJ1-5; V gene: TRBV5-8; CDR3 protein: ASSPDRVKQPQH
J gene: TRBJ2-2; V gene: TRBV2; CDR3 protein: ASILDYTNTGELF
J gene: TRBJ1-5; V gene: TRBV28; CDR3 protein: ASSLPPNQPQH
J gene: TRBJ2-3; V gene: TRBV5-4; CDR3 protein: ASSSALADGTDTQY
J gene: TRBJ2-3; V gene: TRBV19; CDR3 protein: ASRGLAGDRTDTQY
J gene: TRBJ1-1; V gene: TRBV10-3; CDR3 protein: AINGQGNTEAF
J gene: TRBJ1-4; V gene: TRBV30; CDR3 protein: AWGGGGATNEKLF
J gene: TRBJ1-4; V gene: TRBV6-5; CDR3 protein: ASRTGASNEKLF
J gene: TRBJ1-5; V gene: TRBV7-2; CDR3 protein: ASSLVRSSNQPQH
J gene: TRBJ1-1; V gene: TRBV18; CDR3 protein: ASSSQPNTEAF
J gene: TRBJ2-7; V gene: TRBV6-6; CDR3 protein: ASRYQGDAYEQY